The clone carrying this T cell receptor beta chain was observed many times. This entry comes from a study of T cells in Graves' hyperthyroidism and ophthalmopathy. The ends lost 1 base at V and 5 bases at J; junction bases unmatched: 6. Germline V gene lookup returns CDR1 SGHRS and CDR2 YFSETQ. The CDR3 extends over 16 amino acids. Amplification targeted TCR beta CDR3 regions from RNA transcripts. The primer set for the first-round RT-PCR of the TCR CDR3 was HTBI. TCRdb reanalysed the multiplex PCR reads using MiXCR and keeps one entry per CDR3 protein. The table includes approximately 620,000 distinct CDR3 sequences, approximately 15% detected once.

The origin of this receptor is a woman aged 25 to 39 with Graves' hyperthyroidism that later progressed to Graves' ophthalmopathy. The chain links TRBV5-1 to TRBJ2-1; 10 nucleotides agree with TRBD1. Sequencing was carried out using blood. The chain's CDR3 is CASSLKRDRGHNEQFF. The CDR3 region has the DNA TGCGCCAGCAGCTTGAAAAGGGACAGGGGACACAATGAGCAGTTCTTC.